These 11 T cell receptor beta chains came from one sample sequenced in a study of PD-L1 blockade in urothelial cancer. The method was immunoSEQ multiplex PCR; TCRdb's version includes in-frame clones alone and lacks a portion of them. The sample holds 50,000 to 70,000 clones, around four fifths seen once. Time point defined: pretreatment peripheral blood. Sequenced here: PBMCs, sampled around atezolizumab (anti-PD-L1) treatment. These receptors all come from a man between 70 and 80 years old with urothelial cancer.

The V call is TRBV2, the J call TRBJ2-2; D remains ambiguous. The CDR3 is 11 amino acids. Germline assignment: CDR1 SNHLY and CDR2 FYNNEI. The ends were cut back, 9 bases at V and 3 bases at J, with 5 bases in the middle. CDR3 in DNA: TGTGCCAGTTCGTACACCGGGGAGCTGTTTTTT. Amino acids: CASSYTGELFF.

The gene calls are TRBV9 and TRBJ2-1; D is possibly TRBD1 (6 bases). The CDR3 is made up of 16 amino acids. From germline, CDR1 is SGDLS and CDR2 YYNGEE. Between the trimmed V and J ends, which lost 0 bases and 8 bases, there was a span of 18 bases. The CDR3 bases are TGTGCCAGCAGCGTAGTAGGGGGTCCCATAGGTGATGAGCAGTTCTTC. It codes for CASSVVGGPIGDEQFF.

A few counts support this clone. The rearrangement links TRBV28 to TRBJ1-2; D is unresolved. Trimming removed 5 bases at V and 0 bases at J, with 10 bases between. Germline V lookup: CDR1 MDHEN, CDR2 SYDVKM. The CDR3 spans 14 residues. The CDR3 DNA follows: TGTGCCAGCAGTCTTGGGCAGACTAACTATGGCTACACCTTC. Amino acid sequence: CASSLGQTNYGYTF.

The V gene is TRBV4-1, the J gene TRBJ2-1; 16 bases are shared with TRBD2. The trim removed 1 base at V and 9 bases at J, leaving 3 bases unmatched. CDR1 is MGHRA, CDR2 YSYEKL, per germline. The CDR3 extends over 16 amino acids. The CDR3 reads CASSQVGLAGGGEQFF. The CDR3 bases are TGCGCCAGCAGCCAAGTGGGACTAGCGGGAGGGGGTGAGCAGTTCTTC.

This clone was counted between two and nine times. V usage is TRBV7-2 and J usage is TRBJ1-5; D might be TRBD1 (6 bases). Germline V gene sequence: CDR1 SGHTA, CDR2 FQGNSA. Trimming cost V 5 bases and J 3 bases, with 17 bases left between them. The CDR3 spans 16 residues. CDR3 DNA: TGTGCCAGCAGCCCCGGGACACAGGCATTCAATCAGCCCCAGCATTTT. Residues: CASSPGTQAFNQPQHF.

This CDR3 is CASSVAYGQGYNEQFF. CDR3 nucleotides: TGTGCCAGCAGTGTAGCGTATGGACAGGGGTACAATGAGCAGTTCTTC. The chain is built from TRBV25-1 and TRBJ2-1; 9 bases are shared with TRBD1. The CDR3 is 16 amino acids. V lost 4 bases to trimming and J lost 4 bases; unmatched junction nucleotides: 8. Germline V gene data show CDR1 as MGHDK and CDR2 as SYGVNS.

This chain uses TRBV15 with TRBJ2-1; the D gene is possibly TRBD2 (6 bases). The V end was cut by 1 base, the J end by 5 bases, with 21 bases between. The CDR3 sequence is 18 residues long. Germline V CDR1 and CDR2: LNHNV, YYDKDF (reference sequence). The CDR3 is CATSRAFGGSARNNEQFF. The CDR3 coding sequence is TGTGCCACCAGCAGAGCTTTCGGAGGGAGTGCCCGAAACAATGAGCAGTTCTTC.

The V call is TRBV21-1, the J call TRBJ2-3; the tabulated D call, TRBD2, remains unverified against the DNA. TRBV21-1 has pseudogene status. CDR3 length equals 15 residues. DNA for the CDR3: TGTGCCAGCAGCAAAGGCGGCTTTCGGGGAAATACGCAGTATTTT. Its translation: CASSKGGFRGNTQYF.

The genes are TRBV7-2 and TRBJ2-3, with TRBD1 identical over 7 bases. The CDR3 length is 15 residues. Trimming removed 5 bases from V and 3 bases from J; junction bases left unmatched: 8. Germline loops: CDR1 SGHTA, CDR2 FQGNSA. CDR3 nucleotides: TGTGCCAGCAGCACTCGACAGGGTTGGACAGATACGCAGTATTTT. Its translation is CASSTRQGWTDTQYF.

The chain has TRBV7-2 and TRBJ2-7, with 9 nucleotides matching TRBD2. Germline CDR1 is SGHTA and CDR2 is FQGNSA. After removal of 6 bases from V and 4 bases from J, the junction contained 7 bases not matched to a gene. The CDR3 is 14 amino acids. Here the CDR3 DNA reads TGTGCCAGCAGTCAATTAGCGGGAGTTTACGAGCAGTACTTC. Translation: CASSQLAGVYEQYF.

CDR3 amino acids: CASSSISIQGTNYGYTF. For the CDR3, the DNA is TGTGCCAGCAGCTCTATATCTATACAGGGTACGAATTATGGCTACACCTTC. The chain carries TRBV7-2 and TRBJ1-2; a possible D gene is TRBD1 (6 bases). The germline CDR1 and CDR2 sequences are SGHTA and FQGNSA. Trimming took 4 bases from V and 5 from J, leaving 23 bases between them. The CDR3 is made up of 17 amino acids.